These 17 T cell receptor beta chains came from one sample sequenced in a study of blood T cell repertoires in COVID-19. Repertoires were generated with immunoSEQ multiplex PCR, while TCRdb's copy carries only in-frame clones and drops some. The sample consists of around 130,000 clones, approximately 80% of them appearing once. The sequenced material came from peripheral blood. The receptors shown here come from a man between 65 and 85 years old with acute or convalescent COVID-19.

The chain recombines TRBV2 with TRBJ1-3; tentative D call: TRBD1 (6 bases). The CDR3 spans 14 residues. V lost 2 bases to trimming and J lost 6 bases, with 11 bases between them. Germline loops: CDR1 SNHLY, CDR2 FYNNEI. This CDR3 reads CASSESRTVNTIYF. CDR3 DNA: TGTGCCAGCAGTGAATCACGGACAGTAAACACCATATATTTT. Filled out from reference TRBV2 and TRBJ1-3, the complete variable domain reads EPEVTQTPSHQVTQMGQEVILRCVPISNHLYFYWYRQILGQKVEFLVSFYNNEISEKSEIFDDQFSVERPDGSNFTLKIRSTKLEDSAMYFCASSESRTVNTIYFGEGSWLTVV.

The chain joins TRBV5-6 to TRBJ2-7; the D gene is possibly TRBD1 (5 bases). The germline V gene has CDR1 SGHDT and CDR2 YYEEEE. With 0 bases removed from V and 3 bases from J, the gap between germline ends came to 13 bases. The CDR3 has 15 residues. The CDR3 is CASSLVPGNFYEQYF. The CDR3 DNA reads TGTGCCAGCAGCTTGGTTCCAGGGAACTTCTACGAGCAGTACTTC.

The rearrangement joins TRBV2 to TRBJ2-1, with a weak D call TRBD2 (5 bases). V was cut by 4 bases and J by 7 bases, with 5 bases left in between. The CDR3 runs to 11 residues. CDR1 and CDR2 (germline): SNHLY, FYNNEI. The CDR3 coding sequence is TGTGCCAGCAGTGGAGGGAATGAGCAGTTCTTC. This codes for CASSGGNEQFF.

The genes are TRBV6-5 and TRBJ1-2; 12 positions agree with TRBD1. The germline CDR1 and CDR2 sequences are MNHEY and SVGAGI. V was clipped by 6 bases and J by 6 bases; unmatched bases: 8. The CDR3 has 15 amino acids. The CDR3 region is CASRRPGQGADGYTF. The CDR3 DNA follows: TGTGCCAGCAGGAGACCGGGACAGGGGGCGGATGGCTACACCTTC.

In DNA form, the CDR3 reads TGTGCCACCAGTGATTTGGGGACAGGGGTTAGGGCCAACGTCCTGACTTTC. Translating gives CATSDLGTGVRANVLTF. V usage is TRBV24-1 and J usage is TRBJ2-6; TRBD1 matches 10 bases. This CDR3 spans 17 amino acids. Per germline, CDR1 KGHDR and CDR2 SFDVKD. V lost 0 bases, J lost 5 bases, and 3 bases stayed unmatched.

V gene TRBV18 combines with J gene TRBJ2-7; TRBD1 agrees at 10 bases. There are 14 residues in the CDR3. With V trimmed by 2 bases and J by 6 bases, 4 bases remained unmatched. Germline V gene sequence: CDR1 KGHSH, CDR2 LQKENI. CDR3 region: CASSPGTGEGEQYF. CDR3 in DNA: TGTGCCAGCTCACCAGGGACAGGGGAAGGCGAGCAGTACTTC.

J is TRBJ1-2 and V is TRBV3-1 (or the pseudogene TRBV3-2); possible D gene TRBD1, 5 bases. Per germline, CDR1 LGHDT and CDR2 YNNKEL (reference sequence). The V end was cut by 3 bases, the J end by 3 bases, with 14 bases between. CDR3 length equals 15 residues. The CDR3 DNA is TGTGCCAGCAGCCACTGGGGCAGGGAAGACTATGGCTACACCTTC. Residues: CASSHWGREDYGYTF.

This chain uses TRBV10-3 with TRBJ1-1; 7 bases align to TRBD1. V lost 2 bases, J lost 3 bases, and 3 bases stayed unmatched. Germline CDR1 and CDR2: ENHRY and SYGVKD. This CDR3 is 14 amino acids long. The CDR3: CAISEVTGHTEAFF. The CDR3 region has the DNA TGTGCCATCAGTGAGGTGACAGGGCACACTGAAGCTTTCTTT.

The genes are TRBV7-2 and TRBJ2-3; D unclear. Between the trimmed V and J ends, which lost 5 bases and 11 bases, there was a span of 14 bases. Germline-derived CDR1 and CDR2 are SGHTA and FQGNSA. The CDR3 runs to 12 residues. The CDR3 bases are TGTGCCAGCAGCCGAAGTGACACCGGGCAGTATTTT. Encoded protein: CASSRSDTGQYF.

The V call is TRBV9, the J call TRBJ2-3, with no clear D. Germline V gene lookup returns CDR1 SGDLS and CDR2 YYNGEE. V lost 0 bases, J lost 1 base, and 9 bases lay in between. The CDR3 runs to 15 residues. The CDR3 here is CASSVVAKGTDTQYF. DNA for the CDR3: TGTGCCAGCAGCGTAGTAGCCAAAGGCACAGATACGCAGTATTTT.

This rearrangement joins TRBV3-1 (or the pseudogene TRBV3-2) to TRBJ1-2; 7 bases are shared with TRBD1. The ends lost 1 base at V and 3 bases at J; junction bases unmatched: 2. The V gene's germline CDR1 is LGHDT and CDR2 YNNKEL (reference sequence). The length of the CDR3 is 14 residues. The CDR3 nucleotides read TGTGCCAGCAGCCAAGTTACAGGGGACTATGGCTACACCTTC. Its translation is CASSQVTGDYGYTF.

This chain uses TRBV29-1 with TRBJ2-1, with TRBD2 identical over 10 bases. The CDR3 is made up of 13 amino acids. V trimming: 6 bases; J trimming: 8 bases; junction bases outside the gene matches: 7. Per germline, CDR1 SQVTM and CDR2 ANQGSEA. The DNA for the CDR3 is TGCAGCGTGGGGAGCGGGGGGGCCTATGAGCAGTTCTTC. Its protein product is CSVGSGGAYEQFF.

In its sample, this clone was seen many times. The sample holds other DNA sequences that translate to the same CDR3. The gene calls are TRBV5-8 and TRBJ1-2; D might be TRBD1 (6 bases). Germline V CDR1 and CDR2: SGHTS, YDEGEE. This CDR3 region has 15 residues. V was trimmed by 0 bases and J by 1 base, leaving 10 bases between them. CDR3 DNA sequence: TGTGCCAGCAGCTTGGTTTACAGGGTTAACTATGGCTACACCTTC. Residues: CASSLVYRVNYGYTF.

This sequence joins TRBV7-9 and TRBJ1-1; D is unclear. Trimming removed 5 bases from V and 1 base from J, with 11 bases in between. Germline CDR1 SEHNR, CDR2 FQNEAQ (reference sequence). This CDR3 contains 14 residues. The CDR3 sequence: CASSPVQANTEAFF. CDR3 nucleotides: TGTGCCAGCAGCCCGGTCCAGGCGAACACTGAAGCTTTCTTT.

The gene calls are TRBV6-5 and TRBJ2-1; 8 nucleotides match TRBD2. This CDR3 has 13 residues. Germline trimming cut 6 bases from V and 8 bases from J; bases unmatched to any gene: 6. Germline V gives CDR1 MNHEY, CDR2 SVGAGI. CDR3 in DNA: TGTGCCAGCAGCCCGGGACTAGTGGATGAGCAGTTCTTC. As protein: CASSPGLVDEQFF.

This clone came up a few times. Other DNA sequences in this specimen translate into the identical CDR3. The chain combines TRBV5-6 with TRBJ1-5, with TRBD1 matching 7 bases. This CDR3 spans 14 amino acids. The J segment lost 4 bases and the V segment lost 4 bases, leaving 5 bases of the junction unmatched. Germline V CDR1 and CDR2: SGHDT, YYEEEE. Written as DNA, the CDR3 is TGTGCCAGCAGCCGGACAGGCCCTAATCAGCCCCAGCATTTT. It codes for CASSRTGPNQPQHF.

The rearrangement uses TRBV21-1 and TRBJ2-7; the table's D call, TRBD1, has no DNA check behind it. TRBV21-1 is annotated as a pseudogene. This CDR3 comprises 15 residues. The chain's CDR3 is CASSTDETGFYEQYF. The CDR3 DNA follows: TGTGCCAGCAGCACGGACGAGACAGGCTTCTACGAGCAGTACTTC.